These 29 T cell receptor beta chains originate from one sample sequenced in a study of blood T cell dynamics during melanoma immunotherapy. Sample time point: week 3, after first cycle of checkpoint inhibitor. TCRdb's copy holds only in-frame clones and misses some; the assay was immunoSEQ multiplex PCR. The sample contains 3,200 or so clones, roughly 96% of which appear only once. Sequenced here: effector memory CD8+ T cells from blood, sampled from a patient treated with checkpoint blockade. The receptors come from a human donor with melanoma.

CDR3 sequence: CASSLATVQETQYF. The CDR3 DNA follows: TGTGCCAGCAGCTTAGCTACAGTACAAGAGACCCAGTACTTC. This sequence joins TRBV7-9 and TRBJ2-5; D unclear. Deletions cut 0 bases from V and 2 bases from J, with 7 bases between. Germline CDR1 reads SEHNR; CDR2 reads FQNEAQ (reference sequence). The CDR3 loop spans 14 amino acids.

As for this clone: Germline and junction disagree at one end, which may indicate a read error. At the DNA level, this CDR3 is encoded by other sequences in the same sample as well. The V gene is TRBV2, the J gene TRBJ2-2; the D gene is possibly TRBD2 (5 bases). The germline V gene has CDR1 SNHLY and CDR2 FYNNEI. This CDR3 is 13 amino acids long. The CDR3 loop reads CASSESGTGELFF. The CDR3 nucleotides read TGTGCCAGTAGTGAATCGGGAACCGGGGAGCTGTTTTTT.

This chain connects TRBV5-1 to TRBJ2-7, with D perhaps matching TRBD1 (7 bases). The CDR3 totals 13 residues. Germline CDR1 reads SGHRS; CDR2 reads YFSETQ. The V end lost 6 bases, the J end lost 1 base, and 11 bases lay between the germline ends. CDR3 sequence: CASNAGQSYEQYF. CDR3 nucleotide sequence: TGCGCCAGCAACGCGGGACAGTCCTACGAGCAGTACTTC.

The chain carries TRBV7-9 and TRBJ1-1, with 7 bases matching TRBD1. The junction had 18 bases not matched to a gene; V was cut back by 0 bases and J by 5 bases. The CDR3 is made up of 19 amino acids. Germline V gene data show CDR1 as SEHNR and CDR2 as FQNEAQ (reference sequence). Here the CDR3 reads CASSLAVSGEGALRTEAFF. Here the CDR3 DNA reads TGTGCCAGCAGCTTAGCTGTTTCCGGGGAGGGGGCGTTACGAACTGAAGCTTTCTTT.

The chain carries TRBV29-1 and TRBJ2-3; no firm D call. V was trimmed by 5 bases and J by 1 base, leaving 4 bases between them. CDR1 and CDR2 (germline): SQVTM, ANQGSEA. The CDR3 length is 11 residues. The CDR3 DNA reads as TGCAGCGTTTCTGGCACAGATACGCAGTATTTT. This sequence encodes CSVSGTDTQYF.

This clone appeared a single time. This chain joins TRBV9 and TRBJ2-3; TRBD2 matches 10 bases. V shed 1 base, J shed 3 bases, and the junction held 8 bases outside the gene matches. CDR1 and CDR2 (germline): SGDLS, YYNGEE. This CDR3 comprises 17 residues. The CDR3 protein is CASSVPSQREGTDTQYF. The CDR3 region has the DNA TGTGCCAGCAGCGTACCCTCCCAGCGGGAGGGGACAGATACGCAGTATTTT.

J is TRBJ2-5 and V is TRBV5-1; 9 bases map to TRBD1. J gave up 5 bases and V 4 bases, and 9 bases lay outside the gene matches. The germline gives CDR1 SGHRS, CDR2 YFSETQ. This CDR3 has 15 residues. CDR3 DNA sequence: TGCGCCAGCAGCCTATCCGGGACAGGGAGTGAGACCCAGTACTTC. Its translation: CASSLSGTGSETQYF. Drawing the rest from reference TRBV5-1 and TRBJ2-5, the complete variable domain is KAGVTQTPRYLIKTRGQQVTLSCSPISGHRSVSWYQQTPGQGLQFLFEYFSETQRNKGNFPGRFSGRQFSNSRSEMNVSTLELGDSALYLCASSLSGTGSETQYFGPGTRLLVL.

The V gene is TRBV7-9, the J gene TRBJ2-1, with D maybe TRBD1 (7 bases). V was trimmed by 1 base and J by 7 bases, leaving 14 bases between them. Germline V lookup: CDR1 SEHNR, CDR2 FQNEAQ (reference sequence). The CDR3 is 15 residues long. The CDR3 region has the DNA TGTGCCAGCAGCTTAGTCGGGGCAGGGGGGAATGAGCAGTTCTTC. The encoded protein is CASSLVGAGGNEQFF.

The rearrangement links TRBV7-3 to TRBJ2-3, with D unresolved. Germline-derived CDR1 and CDR2 are SGHTA and FQGTGA. This CDR3 is built from 13 residues. Trimming pared 6 bases from V and 3 bases from J, leaving 10 bases between. The DNA of the CDR3 is TGTGCCAGCAGTCCTGGACGTACAGATACGCAGTATTTT. Its translation: CASSPGRTDTQYF.

The V and J genes are TRBV5-6 and TRBJ2-7, with D uncertain. Trimming cost V 4 bases and J 0 bases, with 11 bases left between them. This CDR3 is 14 amino acids long. The V gene's germline CDR1 is SGHDT and CDR2 YYEEEE. Here the CDR3 DNA reads TGTGCCAGCAGCCCCCGGAGCCGCTCCTACGAGCAGTACTTC. Protein: CASSPRSRSYEQYF.

The V call is TRBV7-9, the J call TRBJ2-7; TRBD2 matches 12 bases. The germline CDR1 and CDR2 sequences are SEHNR and FQNEAQ (reference sequence). Trimming at V came to 5 bases and at J to 3 bases, leaving 11 bases not matched to a gene. This CDR3 is 17 amino acids long. The CDR3 reads CASSGTSGPNTRYEQYF. Here the CDR3 DNA reads TGTGCCAGCAGCGGGACTAGCGGGCCAAACACCCGCTACGAGCAGTACTTC.

This chain connects TRBV30 to TRBJ2-1, with 7 bases aligning to TRBD2. Germline V CDR1 and CDR2: GTSNPN, SVGIG (reference sequence). This CDR3 is 17 amino acids long. V lost 0 bases to trimming and J lost 0 bases; unmatched junction nucleotides: 8. Here the CDR3 reads CAWSVPFRGGSYNEQFF. The CDR3 bases are TGTGCCTGGAGTGTACCTTTTCGCGGGGGCTCCTACAATGAGCAGTTCTTC.

The rearrangement uses TRBV18 and TRBJ1-1; a weak D match, TRBD1 (6 bases). The V gene lost 4 bases and the J gene lost 4 bases, with 19 bases spanning the gap. CDR1 and CDR2 (germline): KGHSH, LQKENI. The CDR3 runs 16 residues. CDR3 protein: CASSLGYGGVGTEAFF. The CDR3 nucleotides are TGTGCCAGCTCACTCGGGTATGGGGGCGTCGGCACTGAAGCTTTCTTT.

The rearrangement uses TRBV5-6 and TRBJ1-2; TRBD1 matches 7 bases. The J segment lost 4 bases and the V segment lost 3 bases, leaving 9 bases of the junction unmatched. Per the germline V gene, CDR1 is SGHDT and CDR2 is YYEEEE. CDR3 length: 15 amino acids. DNA for the CDR3: TGTGCCAGCAGCTCGGATCCGACAGGGATCTATGGCTACACCTTC. Residues: CASSSDPTGIYGYTF.

This chain joins TRBV19 and TRBJ2-4, with 8 positions matching TRBD1. Germline lookup yields CDR1 LNHDA and CDR2 SQIVND (reference sequence). The CDR3 extends over 16 amino acids. V was clipped by 6 bases and J by 3 bases; unmatched bases: 10. CDR3 amino acids: CASRPTGDKGKNIQYF. For the CDR3, the DNA is TGTGCCAGTAGGCCGACAGGGGATAAGGGCAAAAACATTCAGTACTTC.

This sequence joins TRBV7-2 and TRBJ2-5, with unresolved D. Trimming stripped 2 bases from V and 2 bases from J, with 6 bases between. The CDR3 length is 13 residues. Germline-derived CDR1 and CDR2 are SGHTA and FQGNSA. This CDR3 reads CASSLLAQETQYF. The CDR3 DNA sequence: TGTGCCAGCAGCTTACTGGCGCAAGAGACCCAGTACTTC.

The chain employs TRBV6-5 and TRBJ2-7, with D possibly matching TRBD1 (5 bases). CDR3 size: 12 residues. Germline CDR1 and CDR2: MNHEY and SVGAGI. Trimming took off 6 bases at V and 6 bases at J, with 12 bases between the two ends. CDR3 nucleotides: TGTGCCAGCAGCCTAGTAGGGGTCGAGCAGTACTTC. Translation: CASSLVGVEQYF.

V and J are TRBV11-2 and TRBJ2-7; D is uncertain. The CDR3 is 12 residues long. Germline V gene data show CDR1 as SGHAT and CDR2 as FQNNGV. Trimming cost V 4 bases and J 2 bases, with 6 bases left between them. The CDR3 sequence: CASSSETYEQYF. As DNA, the CDR3 is TGTGCCAGCAGCTCCGAAACCTACGAGCAGTACTTC.

The V gene is TRBV6-1, the J gene TRBJ2-3, with D tentatively TRBD1 (6 bases). Germline loops: CDR1 MNHNS, CDR2 SASEGT. V lost 0 bases, J lost 4 bases, and 14 bases lay in between. The CDR3 spans 16 residues. The CDR3 loop is CASSEAAGYRADTQYF. The CDR3 region has the DNA TGTGCCAGCAGTGAAGCGGCGGGCTACAGGGCAGATACGCAGTATTTT.

The chain combines TRBV14 with TRBJ2-7, with D hard to call. The V end was cut by 0 bases, the J end by 3 bases, with 9 bases between. The CDR3 runs to 14 residues. CDR1 and CDR2 (germline): SGHDN, FVKESK. CDR3 loop: CASSQERRGYEQYF. The CDR3 DNA is TGTGCCAGCAGCCAAGAGCGGAGAGGCTACGAGCAGTACTTC. The full variable domain, rest sourced from reference TRBV14 and TRBJ2-7, is EAGVTQFPSHSVIEKGQTVTLRCDPISGHDNLYWYRRVMGKEIKFLLHFVKESKQDESGMPNNRFLAERTGGTYSTLKVQPAELEDSGVYFCASSQERRGYEQYFGPGTRLTVT.

The chain employs TRBV28 and TRBJ2-7; D might be TRBD2 (6 bases). Between the trimmed V and J ends, which lost 3 bases and 8 bases, there was a span of 20 bases. CDR1 and CDR2 (germline): MDHEN, SYDVKM. The CDR3 runs to 15 residues. CDR3: CASSLGSGRPTKQYF. Here the CDR3 DNA reads TGTGCCAGCAGTTTGGGCTCTGGGAGGCCTACGAAGCAGTACTTC.

The chain has TRBV5-4 and TRBJ2-3, with 7 nucleotides matching TRBD1. Germline lookup yields CDR1 SGHNT and CDR2 YYREEE (reference sequence). With V trimmed by 4 bases and J by 4 bases, 12 bases remained unmatched. The CDR3 loop spans 16 amino acids. The CDR3: CASSTGQAHPADTQYF. The CDR3 DNA follows: TGTGCCAGCAGCACCGGACAGGCGCACCCCGCAGATACGCAGTATTTT. The full variable domain, with the rest looked up from reference TRBV5-4 and TRBJ2-3, is ETGVTQSPTHLIKTRGQQVTLRCSSQSGHNTVSWYQQALGQGPQFIFQYYREEENGRGNFPPRFSGLQFPNYSSELNVNALELDDSALYLCASSTGQAHPADTQYFGPGTRLTVL.

This clone is a singleton in its sample. The chain employs TRBV19 and TRBJ1-1; D gene uncertain. Germline CDR1 is LNHDA and CDR2 is SQIVND (reference sequence). The CDR3 is 13 amino acids. Trimming pared 2 bases from V and 1 base from J, leaving 5 bases between. The CDR3, as DNA: TGTGCCAGTAGTATAAACAGGAACACTGAAGCTTTCTTT. Its translation: CASSINRNTEAFF.

CDR3 bases: TGCGCCAGCAGCCAGGAGCACAGGGGGCGCACTGAAGCTTTCTTT. It translates to CASSQEHRGRTEAFF. The gene calls are TRBV4-1 and TRBJ1-1; 9 bases match TRBD1. Germline V gene data show CDR1 as MGHRA and CDR2 as YSYEKL. CDR3 size: 15 residues. The trim removed 3 bases at V and 4 bases at J, leaving 6 bases unmatched.

The V call is TRBV27, the J call TRBJ2-1; 9 bases are a match to TRBD2. Germline CDR1 reads MNHEY; CDR2 reads SMNVEV (reference sequence). V gave up 5 bases and J gave up 7 bases; unmatched junction bases: 0. The CDR3 loop spans 12 amino acids. DNA of the CDR3: TGTGCCAGCAGTCTAGCGGGGAATGAGCAGTTCTTC. Translated: CASSLAGNEQFF.

The chain is built from TRBV2 and TRBJ2-7, with D hard to call. CDR1 and CDR2 (germline): SNHLY, FYNNEI. V dropped 7 bases and J dropped 6 bases, with 22 bases sitting between them. This CDR3 contains 15 residues. CDR3 nucleotide sequence: TGTGCCAGCACCAAGTCCTCCTCGCTCTTTTCCGAGCAGTACTTC. This codes for CASTKSSSLFSEQYF.

The V gene is TRBV2, the J gene TRBJ1-5; the D is unclear. The V end lost 5 bases, the J end lost 0 bases, and 20 bases lay between the germline ends. The CDR3 is 18 residues long. Germline V lookup: CDR1 SNHLY, CDR2 FYNNEI. CDR3 coding DNA: TGTGCCAGCAGTCCACGGACGGTCATCCAGTATAGCAATCAGCCCCAGCATTTT. Encoded protein: CASSPRTVIQYSNQPQHF.

This chain uses TRBV11-2 with TRBJ2-1; D perhaps matches TRBD2 (6 bases). Germline-derived CDR1 and CDR2 are SGHAT and FQNNGV. The CDR3 extends over 14 amino acids. Between the trimmed V and J ends, which lost 10 bases and 8 bases, there was a span of 21 bases. The DNA for the CDR3 is TGTGCCACTTCCGGGACTCCGAGGTTGTATGAGCAGTTCTTC. Its protein is CATSGTPRLYEQFF. The full variable domain, with the rest looked up from reference TRBV11-2 and TRBJ2-1, is EAGVAQSPRYKIIEKRQSVAFWCNPISGHATLYWYQQILGQGPKLLIQFQNNGVVDDSQLPKDRFSAERLKGVDSTLKIQPAKLEDSAVYLCATSGTPRLYEQFFGPGTRLTVL.

CDR3 DNA sequence: TGCGCCAGCAGCGATGGACTAGCGGATACCACAGATACGCAGTATTTT. As protein: CASSDGLADTTDTQYF. The chain recombines TRBV5-1 with TRBJ2-3; 10 bases map to TRBD2. Germline V CDR1 and CDR2: SGHRS, YFSETQ. The CDR3 sequence is 16 residues long. V lost 4 bases and J lost 2; bases outside the gene matches: 7.